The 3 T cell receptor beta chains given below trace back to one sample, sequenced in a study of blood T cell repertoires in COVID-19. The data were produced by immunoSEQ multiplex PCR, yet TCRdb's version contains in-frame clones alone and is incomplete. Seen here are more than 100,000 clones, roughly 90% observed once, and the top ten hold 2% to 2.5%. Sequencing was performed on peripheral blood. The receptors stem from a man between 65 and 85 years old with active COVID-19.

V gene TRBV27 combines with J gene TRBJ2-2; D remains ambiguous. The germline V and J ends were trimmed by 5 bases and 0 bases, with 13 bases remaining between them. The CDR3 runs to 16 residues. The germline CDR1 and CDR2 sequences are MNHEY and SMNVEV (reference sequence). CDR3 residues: CASSPRSLTNTGELFF. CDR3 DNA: TGTGCCAGCAGTCCCCGGTCATTAACGAACACCGGGGAGCTGTTTTTT.

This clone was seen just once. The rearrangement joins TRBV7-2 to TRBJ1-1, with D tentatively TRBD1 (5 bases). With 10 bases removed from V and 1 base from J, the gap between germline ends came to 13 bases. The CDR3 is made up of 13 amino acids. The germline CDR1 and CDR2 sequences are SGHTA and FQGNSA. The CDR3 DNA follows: TGTGCCACCGGGGGGAGCGCGAACACTGAAGCTTTCTTT. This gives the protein CATGGSANTEAFF.

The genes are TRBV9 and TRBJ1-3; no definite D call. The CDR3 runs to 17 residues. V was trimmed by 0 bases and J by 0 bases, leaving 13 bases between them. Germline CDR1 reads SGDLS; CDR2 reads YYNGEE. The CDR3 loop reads CASSVGVGPSSGNTIYF. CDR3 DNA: TGTGCCAGCAGCGTAGGGGTGGGCCCGAGCTCTGGAAACACCATATATTTT. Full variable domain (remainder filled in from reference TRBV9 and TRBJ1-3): DSGVTQTPKHLITATGQRVTLRCSPRSGDLSVYWYQQSLDQGLQFLIQYYNGEERAKGNILERFSAQQFPDLHSELNLSSLELGDSALYFCASSVGVGPSSGNTIYFGEGSWLTVV.